Following are 15 T cell receptor beta chains from one sample sequenced in a study of blood T cell repertoires in COVID-19. Generated by immunoSEQ multiplex PCR, the TCRdb table keeps only in-frame clones and is missing some. The sample gives some 44,000 clones, approximately 88% of which show up once; just over 15% is in the top ten. The sample comprised peripheral blood. The receptors stem from a man aged 55 to 69 with active COVID-19.

This chain joins TRBV11-2 and TRBJ2-5, with no clear D. In germline, CDR1 is SGHAT, CDR2 FQNNGV. The CDR3 extends over 15 amino acids. Deletions cut 4 bases from V and 1 base from J, with 13 bases between. CDR3 coding DNA: TGTGCCAGCAGCTGGTCAGACGGAGCCCAAGAGACCCAGTACTTC. Its translation is CASSWSDGAQETQYF.

The chain combines TRBV6-5 with TRBJ1-2; D possibly corresponds to TRBD1 (5 bases). The germline V gene has CDR1 MNHEY and CDR2 SVGAGI. This CDR3 has 12 amino acids. V was shortened by 4 bases and J by 8 bases, with 11 bases between the two germline ends. DNA for the CDR3: TGTGCCAGCAGTTCGGCAGGGATCGGCTACACCTTC. It codes for CASSSAGIGYTF.

This clone is a singleton in its sample. This chain joins TRBV29-1 and TRBJ2-7; tentative D call: TRBD2 (6 bases). With 6 bases removed from V and 3 bases from J, the gap between germline ends came to 15 bases. CDR1 is SQVTM and CDR2 is ANQGSEA in the germline V gene. This CDR3 contains 13 residues. CDR3 loop: CSVAGGGNYEQYF. CDR3 nucleotide sequence: TGCAGCGTAGCCGGTGGGGGGAACTACGAGCAGTACTTC.

The chain is built from TRBV6-2 or TRBV6-3 and TRBJ1-2; D unresolved. The V gene lost 2 bases and the J gene lost 1 base, with 14 bases spanning the gap. Looked up from germline, CDR1 is MNHEY and CDR2 is SVGEGT. This CDR3 spans 16 amino acids. CDR3 protein: CASSYGGSPFNYGYTF. The CDR3 nucleotides are TGTGCCAGCAGTTACGGAGGGTCCCCTTTTAACTATGGCTACACCTTC.

The CDR3 nucleotides are TGTGCCAGCAAGTCCCTAGCGGGTTACAATGAGCAGTTCTTC. Protein: CASKSLAGYNEQFF. The chain carries TRBV28 and TRBJ2-1; 8 nucleotides match TRBD2. The trim removed 7 bases at V and 4 bases at J, leaving 6 bases unmatched. The CDR3 consists of 14 residues. Germline CDR1 is MDHEN and CDR2 is SYDVKM. The full variable domain, in which reference TRBV28 and TRBJ2-1 provide the parts outside the CDR3, is DVKVTQSSRYLVKRTGEKVFLECVQDMDHENMFWYRQDPGLGLRLIYFSYDVKMKEKGDIPEGYSVSREKKERFSLILESASTNQTSMYLCASKSLAGYNEQFFGPGTRLTVL.

This chain links TRBV7-3 with TRBJ1-1; D not resolved. V was clipped by 1 base and J by 1 base, with 10 bases between them. Per germline, CDR1 SGHTA and CDR2 FQGTGA. CDR3 length equals 15 residues. CDR3 residues: CASSLSGGENTEAFF. The CDR3 DNA reads TGTGCCAGCAGCTTAAGCGGCGGGGAGAACACTGAAGCTTTCTTT.

This clone was seen a few times. This chain uses TRBV24-1 with TRBJ2-7; weak D call: TRBD1 (6 bases). CDR1 and CDR2 from the germline V gene are KGHDR and SFDVKD. The V end lost 3 bases, the J end lost 6 bases, and 14 bases lay between the germline ends. The CDR3 spans 14 residues. The CDR3 nucleotides read TGTGCCACCAGTGATCCGAGGACAGATTCCGAGCAGTACTTC. It encodes CATSDPRTDSEQYF.

V is TRBV6-4 and J is TRBJ2-2; D is ambiguous. The CDR3 totals 14 residues. Germline assignment: CDR1 MRHNA and CDR2 SNTAGT. The V end was cut by 6 bases, the J end by 0 bases, with 8 bases between. In nucleotides, the CDR3 is TGTGCCAGCAGCATTCGCGCGAACACCGGGGAGCTGTTTTTT. It yields the protein CASSIRANTGELFF.

The chain has TRBV9 and TRBJ1-1, with 7 nucleotides matching TRBD1. The CDR3 covers 15 residues. Trimming removed 7 bases from V and 1 base from J; junction bases left unmatched: 10. Per the germline V gene, CDR1 is SGDLS and CDR2 is YYNGEE. CDR3: CASSIRGAPNTEAFF. The CDR3 bases are TGTGCCAGCTCCATCAGGGGGGCGCCGAACACTGAAGCTTTCTTT.

CDR3 in DNA: TGTGCCAGCTCCCCCGCCCGGGACAGAACCTACGAGCAGTACTTC. Translated, it gives CASSPARDRTYEQYF. The chain is built from TRBV18 and TRBJ2-7, with 7 positions matching TRBD1. The CDR3 is made up of 15 amino acids. Germline values: CDR1 KGHSH, CDR2 LQKENI. With V trimmed by 6 bases and J by 2 bases, 10 bases remained unmatched.

The chain links TRBV6-5 to TRBJ1-2; D gene uncertain. From germline, CDR1 is MNHEY and CDR2 SVGAGI. Deletions cut 3 bases from V and 6 bases from J, with 17 bases between. CDR3 length equals 15 residues. CDR3 nucleotide sequence: TGTGCCAGCAGTTATTTGGACTCAAATAGGAATGGCTACACCTTC. As protein: CASSYLDSNRNGYTF.

This chain connects TRBV2 to TRBJ1-1, with D possibly being TRBD1 (5 bases). The CDR3 is made up of 13 amino acids. The germline V gene encodes CDR1 SNHLY and CDR2 FYNNEI. V lost 6 bases and J 5 bases, leaving 13 bases between the germline ends. The CDR3 loop reads CASSRDRQTEAFF. The CDR3 DNA reads as TGTGCCAGCAGCCGCGACAGACAGACTGAAGCTTTCTTT.

The chain carries TRBV4-1 and TRBJ1-2; 10 bases map to TRBD1. CDR3 length: 14 amino acids. The germline CDR1 and CDR2 sequences are MGHRA and YSYEKL. With 4 bases clipped from V and 8 bases from J, the junction kept 7 bases outside the gene matches. The CDR3 coding sequence is TGCGCCAGCAGCCCGGGGACAGGGGCGGTAGGCTACACCTTC. It codes for CASSPGTGAVGYTF.

Ten or more counts support this clone. The chain couples TRBV2 to TRBJ1-2; TRBD1 agrees at 8 bases. This CDR3 is 14 amino acids long. Unmatched junction bases numbered 7, after V lost 2 bases and J lost 8 bases. The germline V gene has CDR1 SNHLY and CDR2 FYNNEI. The CDR3 protein is CASSEYRTGNGYTF. In DNA, the CDR3 is TGTGCCAGCAGTGAATACCGGACAGGGAACGGCTACACCTTC.

For the CDR3, the DNA is TGTGCCAGCAGTCCGCCGTGGGCCTTCGGAGAGACCCAGTACTTC. Amino acid sequence: CASSPPWAFGETQYF. V and J are TRBV28 and TRBJ2-5; D is ambiguous. The CDR3 runs 15 residues. Germline V gene lookup returns CDR1 MDHEN and CDR2 SYDVKM. V dropped 5 bases and J dropped 4 bases, with 17 bases sitting between them.